What follows describes a single T cell receptor beta chain. This entry comes from a study of blood T cell repertoires in COVID-19. Study at large: From the United States, Italy and Spain came samples of acute and convalescent COVID-19.

Here immunoSEQ multiplex PCR was the method, and the copy in TCRdb shows in-frame clones only, minus some. This table holds fewer than 350,000 clones, 88% found once. Per germline, CDR1 SGHAT and CDR2 FQNNGV. The V end was cut by 1 base, the J end by 4 bases, with 5 bases between. The length of the CDR3 is 13 residues. The receptor comes from a man aged 18 to 30 with active or convalescent COVID-19. The chain couples TRBV11-2 to TRBJ1-5, with D unclear. The sequenced sample consisted of peripheral blood. The CDR3 loop reads CASSLVLNQPQHF. CDR3 sequence (DNA): TGTGCCAGCAGCTTAGTTCTAAATCAGCCCCAGCATTTT.